Sequencing of this T cell receptor (beta chain) was carried out in a study of vaccination and CD4 T cells after COVID-19. Study-level information: Recovered patients in the cohort numbered six men and four women, two of them Hispanic. Culture controls were given either a CEFX pool, an HIV-1 Nef pool, or no peptide.

Losses at the gene ends were 3 bases for V and 1 base for J; bases not matched to a gene: 3. CDR1 is MNHEY and CDR2 is SMNVEV in the germline V gene (reference sequence). The CDR3 is 14 residues long. Note on this clonotype: As yet, its antigen is unknown.

Specified treatment: roughly 11-day PBMC culture with coronavirus spike peptide pools or control peptides (ViraFEST assay). Cultured CD4+ T cell DNA was sequenced using the Oncomine TCR Beta short-read assay. MiXCR, applied by TCRdb to the PCR reads, yields one record per CDR3 protein. Among under 20,000 distinct CDR3 sequences listed, approximately 42% were seen once. The sequenced sample consisted of cultured CD4+ T cells from blood. The chain employs TRBV27 and TRBJ2-7; the match to TRBD1 covers 7 bases. The TCR was taken from a human donor with COVID-19. The CDR3 is CASSFSGQSYEQYF. CDR3 nucleotides: TGTGCCAGCAGTTTCTCGGGACAGTCCTACGAGCAGTACTTC.